One and the same sample provided the 17 T cell receptor beta chains below, sequenced in a study of T cells in Graves' hyperthyroidism and ophthalmopathy. It was RNA transcripts that yielded the amplified TCR beta CDR3 regions. The HTBI primer set drove a first-round RT-PCR of the TCR CDR3. TCRdb independently ran MiXCR on the multiplex PCR reads; one entry per CDR3 protein. The profile covers 75,000 to 100,000 distinct CDR3 sequences, with around 37% appearing a single time and about 10% taken by the ten largest. Material: peripheral blood or thyroid tissue (not recorded which). These receptors were obtained from a woman in her thirties with Graves' hyperthyroidism.

This chain connects TRBV20-1 to TRBJ2-7, with 9 positions matching TRBD2. CDR3 length: 15 residues. Germline CDR1 reads DFQATT; CDR2 reads SNEGSKA (reference sequence). J lost 3 bases, V lost 5 bases, and 11 bases had no gene match. CDR3 residues: CSADPEGAGGYEQYF. DNA for the CDR3: TGCAGTGCTGACCCCGAAGGAGCGGGAGGCTACGAGCAGTACTTC.

As concerns this clonotype: A much bigger clone sits one base away, suggesting this may be a read error. The genes are TRBV5-4 and TRBJ2-3, with a possible D match to TRBD2 (6 bases). The CDR3 runs to 14 residues. Trimming left V 0 bases short and J 3 bases short, with 8 bases between. Germline CDR1 is SGHNT and CDR2 is YYREEE (reference sequence). The DNA for the CDR3 is TGTGCCAGCAGCTTGGCCAGCGGGACAGATACGCAGTATTTT. Translation: CASSLASGTDTQYF.

The chain carries TRBV10-3 and TRBJ1-5; the D gene is possibly TRBD1 (5 bases). CDR1 and CDR2 (germline): ENHRY, SYGVKD. The CDR3 totals 14 residues. V lost 7 bases and J lost 4, with 14 bases in between. The CDR3 sequence is CAIKRDLGNQPQHF. The DNA for the CDR3 is TGTGCCATCAAACGGGACCTCGGGAATCAGCCCCAGCATTTT.

This clonotype appeared many times. The chain carries TRBV7-9 and TRBJ1-1, with 10 nucleotides matching TRBD1. The germline CDR1 and CDR2 sequences are SEHNR and FQNEAQ (reference sequence). This CDR3 is 14 amino acids long. V lost 5 bases to trimming and J lost 6 bases; unmatched junction nucleotides: 6. The CDR3 protein is CASSRQTGGPEAFF. The CDR3 bases are TGTGCCAGCAGCAGACAGACAGGGGGCCCTGAAGCTTTCTTT.

The chain employs TRBV29-1 and TRBJ2-7; D may match TRBD1 or TRBD2 (5 bases each). Germline V gives CDR1 SQVTM, CDR2 ANQGSEA. The CDR3 contains 12 residues. The V and J ends lost 6 bases and 1 base respectively, with 10 bases between them. The CDR3 loop is CSVGTESYEQYF. The CDR3 DNA is TGCAGCGTAGGGACGGAGTCCTACGAGCAGTACTTC.

This clonotype was observed at least ten times. The chain recombines TRBV7-9 with TRBJ1-2; the D is unclear. V was trimmed by 1 base and J by 5 bases, leaving 5 bases between them. In germline, CDR1 is SEHNR, CDR2 FQNEAQ (reference sequence). The CDR3 consists of 12 residues. Here the CDR3 reads CASSLGVYGYTF. The CDR3 coding sequence is TGTGCCAGCAGCTTAGGAGTATATGGCTACACCTTC.

This clonotype was picked up many times. This chain connects TRBV5-1 to TRBJ2-7; D perhaps matches TRBD1 (5 bases). The CDR3 consists of 12 residues. V lost 3 bases to trimming and J lost 6 bases, with 10 bases between them. Germline loops: CDR1 SGHRS, CDR2 YFSETQ. The CDR3 DNA reads TGCGCCAGCAGCTCAGGGTTGGTCGAGCAGTACTTC. Protein: CASSSGLVEQYF.

This clonotype was detected ten times or more. The gene calls are TRBV7-3 and TRBJ2-7, with D possibly matching TRBD2 (5 bases). Germline V CDR1 and CDR2: SGHTA, FQGTGA. V lost 0 bases and J lost 5, with 8 bases in between. The CDR3 length is 13 residues. CDR3 sequence reads: CASSLTRADEQYF. The CDR3 coding sequence is TGTGCCAGCAGCTTAACGAGGGCGGACGAGCAGTACTTC.

The V call is TRBV10-2, the J call TRBJ2-5, with TRBD2 matching over 15 bases. The junction had 3 bases not matched to a gene; V was cut back by 0 bases and J by 1 base. The CDR3 loop spans 18 amino acids. The germline V gene encodes CDR1 WSHSY and CDR2 SAAADI. The CDR3 here is CASSESGLAGGPQETQYF. In DNA form, the CDR3 reads TGCGCCAGCAGTGAGTCGGGACTAGCGGGGGGACCCCAAGAGACCCAGTACTTC.

This clonotype was recorded many times. V is TRBV7-9 and J is TRBJ1-2, with unresolved D. The V end lost 5 bases, the J end lost 4 bases, and 8 bases lay between the germline ends. The CDR3 runs 12 residues. Germline V gives CDR1 SEHNR, CDR2 FQNEAQ (reference sequence). CDR3 DNA sequence: TGTGCCAGCAGCCTCCGGGCCTATGGCTACACCTTC. It translates to CASSLRAYGYTF.

The J gene is TRBJ2-5, the V gene TRBV20-1, with D maybe TRBD2 (6 bases). Matching the DNA end better, TRBJ2-7 makes the J call doubtful. The CDR3 covers 14 residues. CDR1 and CDR2 from the germline V gene are DFQATT and SNEGSKA (reference sequence). The DNA for the CDR3 is TGCAGTGCCACCAGCGGCGGGACCCCCTACGAGCAGTACTTC. This encodes CSATSGGTPYEQYF.

The CDR3 loop is CATGETSGIVETQYF. CDR3 DNA sequence: TGTGCCACCGGGGAGACTAGCGGGATAGTAGAGACCCAGTACTTC. The gene calls are TRBV24-1 and TRBJ2-5, with TRBD2 identical over 11 bases. Germline V gene sequence: CDR1 KGHDR, CDR2 SFDVKD. V shed 9 bases, J shed 4 bases, and the junction held 9 bases outside the gene matches. The CDR3 is made up of 15 amino acids.

This clonotype was observed a single time. The chain employs TRBV9 and TRBJ2-7; maybe TRBD2 (6 bases). This CDR3 comprises 12 residues. The germline V gene has CDR1 SGDLS and CDR2 YYNGEE. The V gene lost 0 bases and the J gene lost 5 bases, with 6 bases spanning the gap. The CDR3: CASSVGGNEQYF. Written as DNA, the CDR3 is TGTGCCAGCAGCGTAGGCGGGAACGAGCAGTACTTC.

This clonotype was counted between two and nine times. V gene TRBV2 combines with J gene TRBJ1-6; 10 bases match TRBD1. Trimming removed 5 bases from V and 8 bases from J; junction bases left unmatched: 15. From germline, CDR1 is SNHLY and CDR2 FYNNEI. CDR3 length: 18 amino acids. The CDR3 DNA follows: TGTGCCAGCAGTTTATACTACGACCGGGACAGGGGATATTCACCCCTCCACTTT. Its protein product is CASSLYYDRDRGYSPLHF.

Note on this clonotype: One end of the junction does not line up with germline, which may come from a read error. The rearrangement uses TRBV7-2 and TRBJ2-7, with 11 bases lining up with TRBD2. CDR1 is SGHTA and CDR2 is FQGNSA in the germline V gene. This CDR3 has 16 residues. The CDR3: CASSRVSGTSGYEQYF. CDR3 DNA: TGCGCCAGCAGCCGAGTTTCGGGGACTAGCGGCTACGAGCAGTACTTC.

This chain uses TRBV15 with TRBJ1-5; D is uncertain. Germline lookup yields CDR1 LNHNV and CDR2 YYDKDF (reference sequence). V lost 3 bases and J 5 bases, leaving 14 bases between the germline ends. The CDR3 is made up of 15 amino acids. CDR3 loop: CATSSQSGADQPQHF. DNA for the CDR3: TGTGCCACCAGCAGCCAGTCAGGAGCTGATCAGCCCCAGCATTTT.

This clonotype came up many times. This chain joins TRBV19 and TRBJ1-1; D gene uncertain. V dropped 3 bases and J dropped 0 bases, with 5 bases sitting between them. CDR1 is LNHDA and CDR2 is SQIVND in the germline V gene (reference sequence). The CDR3 consists of 13 residues. The DNA for the CDR3 is TGTGCCAGTAGTATTAACTTGAACACTGAAGCTTTCTTT. Encoded protein: CASSINLNTEAFF.